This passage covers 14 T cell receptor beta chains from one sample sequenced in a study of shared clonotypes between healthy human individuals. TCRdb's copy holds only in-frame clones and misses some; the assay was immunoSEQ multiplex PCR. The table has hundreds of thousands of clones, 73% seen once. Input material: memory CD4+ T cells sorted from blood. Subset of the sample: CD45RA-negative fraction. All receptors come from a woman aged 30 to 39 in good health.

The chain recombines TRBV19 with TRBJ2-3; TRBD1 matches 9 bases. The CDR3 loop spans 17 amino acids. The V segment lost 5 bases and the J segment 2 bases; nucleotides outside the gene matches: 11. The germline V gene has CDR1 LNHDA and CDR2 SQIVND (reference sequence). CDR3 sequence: CASSSNRGPTPTDTQYF. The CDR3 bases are TGTGCCAGTAGTTCCAACAGGGGGCCTACCCCCACAGATACGCAGTATTTT. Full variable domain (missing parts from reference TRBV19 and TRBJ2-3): DGGITQSPKYLFRKEGQNVTLSCEQNLNHDAMYWYRQDPGQGLRLIYYSQIVNDFQKGDIAEGYSVSREKKESFPLTVTSAQKNPTAFYLCASSSNRGPTPTDTQYFGPGTRLTVL.

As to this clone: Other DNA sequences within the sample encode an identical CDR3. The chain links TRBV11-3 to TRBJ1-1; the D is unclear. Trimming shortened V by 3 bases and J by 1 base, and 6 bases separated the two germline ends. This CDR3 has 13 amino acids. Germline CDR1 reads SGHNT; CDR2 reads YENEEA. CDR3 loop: CASSLEENTEAFF. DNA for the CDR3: TGTGCCAGCAGCTTGGAGGAGAACACTGAAGCTTTCTTT.

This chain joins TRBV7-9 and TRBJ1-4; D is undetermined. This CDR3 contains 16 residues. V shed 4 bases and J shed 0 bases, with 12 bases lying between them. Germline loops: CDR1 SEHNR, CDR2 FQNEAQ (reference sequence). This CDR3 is CASSSPRAATNEKLFF. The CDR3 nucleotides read TGTGCCAGCAGCTCGCCGCGAGCCGCAACTAATGAAAAACTGTTTTTT.

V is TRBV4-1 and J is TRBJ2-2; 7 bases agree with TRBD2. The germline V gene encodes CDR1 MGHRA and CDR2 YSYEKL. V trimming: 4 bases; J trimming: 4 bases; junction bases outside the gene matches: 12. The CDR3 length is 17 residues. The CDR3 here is CASSRGLVLWGTGELFF. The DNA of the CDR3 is TGCGCCAGCAGCCGAGGACTAGTCCTTTGGGGCACCGGGGAGCTGTTTTTT.

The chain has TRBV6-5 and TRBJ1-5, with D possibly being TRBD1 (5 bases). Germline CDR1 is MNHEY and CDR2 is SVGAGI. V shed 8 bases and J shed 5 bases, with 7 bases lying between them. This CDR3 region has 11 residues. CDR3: CASGHDQPQHF. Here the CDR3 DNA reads TGTGCCAGCGGACACGATCAGCCCCAGCATTTT.

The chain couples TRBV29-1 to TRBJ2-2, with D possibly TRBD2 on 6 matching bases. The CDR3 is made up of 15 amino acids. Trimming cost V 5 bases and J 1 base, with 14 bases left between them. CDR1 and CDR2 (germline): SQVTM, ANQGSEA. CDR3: CSVSGAGRNTGELFF. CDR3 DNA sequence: TGCAGCGTTTCCGGGGCGGGAAGGAACACCGGGGAGCTGTTTTTT.

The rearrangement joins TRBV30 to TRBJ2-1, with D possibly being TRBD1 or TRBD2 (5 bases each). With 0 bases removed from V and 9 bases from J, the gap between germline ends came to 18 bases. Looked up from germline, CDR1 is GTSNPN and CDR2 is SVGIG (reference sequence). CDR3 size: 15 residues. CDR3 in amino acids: CAWSVSVVGVAEQFF. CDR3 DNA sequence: TGTGCCTGGAGTGTCTCTGTAGTGGGGGTAGCTGAGCAGTTCTTC.

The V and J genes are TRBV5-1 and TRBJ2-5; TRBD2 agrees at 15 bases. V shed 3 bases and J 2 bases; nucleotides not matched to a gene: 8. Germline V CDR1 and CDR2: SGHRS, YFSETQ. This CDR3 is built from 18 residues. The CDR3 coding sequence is TGCGCCAGCAGCTACGGGACTAGCGGGAGGCCGGGGCAAGAGACCCAGTACTTC. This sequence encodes CASSYGTSGRPGQETQYF. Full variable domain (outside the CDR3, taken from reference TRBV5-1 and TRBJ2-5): KAGVTQTPRYLIKTRGQQVTLSCSPISGHRSVSWYQQTPGQGLQFLFEYFSETQRNKGNFPGRFSGRQFSNSRSEMNVSTLELGDSALYLCASSYGTSGRPGQETQYFGPGTRLLVL.

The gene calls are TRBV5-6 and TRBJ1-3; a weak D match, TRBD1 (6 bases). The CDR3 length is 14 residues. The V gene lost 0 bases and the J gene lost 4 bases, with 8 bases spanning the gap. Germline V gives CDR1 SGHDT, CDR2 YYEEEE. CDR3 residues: CASSLGQAGNTIYF. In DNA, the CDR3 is TGTGCCAGCAGCTTGGGACAGGCCGGAAACACCATATATTTT.

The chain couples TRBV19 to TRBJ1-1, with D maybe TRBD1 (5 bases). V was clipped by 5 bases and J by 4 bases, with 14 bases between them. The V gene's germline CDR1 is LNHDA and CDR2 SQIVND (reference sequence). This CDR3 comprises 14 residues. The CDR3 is CASSPRGLSTEAFF. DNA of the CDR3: TGTGCCAGTAGTCCTCGGGGCTTGAGCACTGAAGCTTTCTTT.

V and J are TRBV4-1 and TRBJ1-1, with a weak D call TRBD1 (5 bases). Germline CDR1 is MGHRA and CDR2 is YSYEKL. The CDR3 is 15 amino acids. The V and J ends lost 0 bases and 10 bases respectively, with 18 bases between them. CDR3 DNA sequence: TGCGCCAGCAGCCAAGATCAGGGAATTCGGTCGGGAGCTTTCTTT. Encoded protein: CASSQDQGIRSGAFF.

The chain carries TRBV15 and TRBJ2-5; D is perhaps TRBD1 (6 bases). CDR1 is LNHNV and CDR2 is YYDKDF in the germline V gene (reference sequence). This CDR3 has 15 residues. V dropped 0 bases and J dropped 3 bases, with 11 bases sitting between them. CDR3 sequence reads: CATSRDNTGKETQYF. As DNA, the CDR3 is TGTGCCACCAGCAGAGATAATACAGGGAAAGAGACCCAGTACTTC.

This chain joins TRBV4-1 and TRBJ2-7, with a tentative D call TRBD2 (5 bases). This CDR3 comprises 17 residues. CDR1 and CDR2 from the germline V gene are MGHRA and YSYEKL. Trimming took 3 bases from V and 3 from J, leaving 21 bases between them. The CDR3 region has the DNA TGCGCCAGCAGCCACGCCCTCGGGGTACAAACGATCTACGAGCAGTACTTC. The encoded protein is CASSHALGVQTIYEQYF.

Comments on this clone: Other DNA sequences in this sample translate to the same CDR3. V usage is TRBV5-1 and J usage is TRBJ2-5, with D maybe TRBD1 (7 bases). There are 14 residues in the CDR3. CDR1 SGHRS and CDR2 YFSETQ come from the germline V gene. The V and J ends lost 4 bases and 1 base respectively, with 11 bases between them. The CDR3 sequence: CASSGGTAQETQYF. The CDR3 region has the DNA TGCGCCAGCAGCGGGGGGACAGCCCAAGAGACCCAGTACTTC.